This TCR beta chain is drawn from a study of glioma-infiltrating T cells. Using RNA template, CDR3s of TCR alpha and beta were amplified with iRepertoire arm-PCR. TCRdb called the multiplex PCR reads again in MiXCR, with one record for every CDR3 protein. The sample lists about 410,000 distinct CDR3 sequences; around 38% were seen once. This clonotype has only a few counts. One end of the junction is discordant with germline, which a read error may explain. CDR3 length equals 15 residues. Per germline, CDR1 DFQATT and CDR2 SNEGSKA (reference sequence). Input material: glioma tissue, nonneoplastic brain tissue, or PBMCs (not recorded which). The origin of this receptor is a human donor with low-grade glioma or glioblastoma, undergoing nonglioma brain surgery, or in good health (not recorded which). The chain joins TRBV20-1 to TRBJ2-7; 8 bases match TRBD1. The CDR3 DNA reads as TGCAGTGCTGGAGATTCGAAGACAGGGGTCAGAGAGCAGTACTTC. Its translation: CSAGDSKTGVREQYF.